What follows are 15 T cell receptor beta chains derived from one specimen sequenced in a study of PD-1 blockade in classical Hodgkin lymphoma (dated by TCRdb to 2020 to 2021). In the paper's terms, the time point label means: cycle 2 day 1 (C2D1) of nivolumab. Relapse after autologous stem cell transplantation had occurred in all trial patients, and cohorts A, B and C were distinguished by prior brentuximab vedotin exposure. Library prep was done by the immunoSEQ multiplex PCR assay. The source is immuneACCESS, and TCRdb retained only in-frame sequences with V and J called. Part of the clones is not carried over; for the studies checked, unresolved V genes explain less than half of this, and the remainder is unexplained. The sample includes roughly 150,000 clones, with less than 80% observed a single time. About 9.3% of the sample is held by the ten biggest clonotypes. Sample: peripheral blood mononuclear cells (PBMCs), taken before the second cycle of nivolumab. These receptors were collected from a human donor with classical Hodgkin lymphoma.

This clone was counted between two and nine times. V is TRBV27 and J is TRBJ2-5; TRBD2 agrees at 12 bases. J gave up 5 bases and V 2 bases, and 6 bases lay outside the gene matches. Germline lookup yields CDR1 MNHEY and CDR2 SMNVEV (reference sequence). There are 16 residues in the CDR3. The CDR3 loop is CASSLRLAGGWETQYF. The CDR3 DNA reads TGTGCCAGCAGTTTAAGGCTAGCGGGAGGGTGGGAGACCCAGTACTTC.

Notes on this clone: No conserved phenylalanine or tryptophan ends this CDR3, so it is likely a read error. It is unclear where the CDR3 begins or ends on the DNA, so no DNA is shown, and the CDR3 is as TCRdb lists it. The chain combines TRBV21-1 with TRBJ2-7; TRBD1 was called by the table and not checked on the DNA. TRBV21-1 is a recognized pseudogene. Counting both end residues, the CDR3 totals 12 amino acids. The CDR3 loop reads CASSNPGQKWCY.

This rearrangement joins TRBV7-7 to TRBJ2-5; D possibly corresponds to TRBD2 (6 bases). The CDR3 has 16 residues. From germline, CDR1 is SSHAT and CDR2 FNYEAQ (reference sequence). With 1 base removed from V and 5 bases from J, the gap between germline ends came to 17 bases. CDR3 loop: CASSLDSGATSETQYF. The CDR3 DNA reads TGTGCCAGCAGCTTAGATAGCGGAGCTACGTCGGAGACCCAGTACTTC.

This clone was found a few times. The rearrangement uses TRBV9 and TRBJ1-1, with D possibly TRBD1 on 6 matching bases. The V end was cut by 2 bases, the J end by 4 bases, with 12 bases between. CDR3 size: 14 residues. Germline-derived CDR1 and CDR2 are SGDLS and YYNGEE. Written as DNA, the CDR3 is TGTGCCAGCAGCGTGGCCAGGGGAAGCACTGAAGCTTTCTTT. Translated: CASSVARGSTEAFF.

This chain joins TRBV4-1 and TRBJ1-4; a possible D gene is TRBD1 (5 bases). Trimming left V 3 bases short and J 13 bases short, with 24 bases between. The CDR3 is 16 residues long. Germline V lookup: CDR1 MGHRA, CDR2 YSYEKL. CDR3 sequence (DNA): TGCGCCAGCAGCCATCCATCACCACCCCGGGGCTCGAGACTGTTTTTT. Amino acids: CASSHPSPPRGSRLFF.

The chain has TRBV18 and TRBJ2-3; 7 nucleotides line up with TRBD2. Germline CDR1 and CDR2: KGHSH and LQKENI. J was trimmed by 1 base and V by 3 bases; bases with no gene match: 7. The CDR3 is 16 amino acids. The CDR3 coding sequence is TGTGCCAGCTCACCCCAATGGGGAGGGGGCACAGATACGCAGTATTTT. Translation gives CASSPQWGGGTDTQYF.

This chain links TRBV2 with TRBJ2-5, with D maybe TRBD1 (6 bases). V was pared by 6 bases and J by 11 bases, with 16 bases between. The CDR3 is 12 amino acids. Per germline, CDR1 SNHLY and CDR2 FYNNEI. The CDR3 coding sequence is TGTGCCAGCAGCTATACCACAGGGATACAGTACTTC. This translates into CASSYTTGIQYF.

The chain joins TRBV6-6 to TRBJ1-6; no reliable D call. Trimming took 5 bases from V and 0 from J, leaving 5 bases between them. Germline CDR1 and CDR2: MNHNY and SVGAGI (reference sequence). The CDR3 totals 14 residues. CDR3 amino acids: CASSKNSYNSPLHF. For the CDR3, the DNA is TGTGCCAGCAGTAAGAACTCCTATAATTCACCCCTCCACTTT.

The chain combines TRBV7-2 with TRBJ1-1; possibly TRBD1 for D (6 bases). V was cut by 5 bases and J by 7 bases, with 29 bases left in between. The CDR3 runs 18 residues. Germline lookup yields CDR1 SGHTA and CDR2 FQGNSA. CDR3 sequence (DNA): TGTGCCAGCAGCGTAACCAAATGGGGGCCAGGGCCTTACCGTGAAGCTTTCTTT. The encoded protein is CASSVTKWGPGPYREAFF.

The sample holds one count of this clone. The chain has TRBV5-1 and TRBJ2-7; the D gene is possibly TRBD2 (6 bases). Germline CDR1 SGHRS, CDR2 YFSETQ. The CDR3 totals 13 residues. The ends were cut back, 3 bases at V and 2 bases at J, with 9 bases in the middle. The CDR3 region is CASSSAGTYEQYF. The CDR3, as DNA: TGCGCCAGCAGCTCGGCGGGAACCTACGAGCAGTACTTC.

J is TRBJ2-7 and V is TRBV10-3; D may be TRBD1 (5 bases). Germline lookup yields CDR1 ENHRY and CDR2 SYGVKD. Trimming pared 6 bases from V and 1 base from J, leaving 10 bases between. The CDR3 spans 13 residues. In nucleotides, the CDR3 is TGTGCCATCAGGGGTCAGGGATCCTACGAGCAGTACTTC. Its protein product is CAIRGQGSYEQYF.

This clone was counted between two and nine times. The chain joins TRBV4-1 to TRBJ1-4; D not resolved. V lost 5 bases, J lost 3 bases, and 16 bases lay in between. This CDR3 contains 16 residues. The V gene's germline CDR1 is MGHRA and CDR2 YSYEKL. Here the CDR3 DNA reads TGCGCCAGCAGCTCTAACACCGGAGAAGCTAATGAAAAACTGTTTTTT. The encoded protein is CASSSNTGEANEKLFF.

This clone came up a few times. The chain recombines TRBV6-5 with TRBJ1-2; D unresolved. This CDR3 is 13 amino acids long. CDR1 is MNHEY and CDR2 is SVGAGI in the germline V gene. V lost 0 bases and J lost 7, with 9 bases in between. CDR3 sequence reads: CASSYSSRSGYTF. The CDR3 DNA follows: TGTGCCAGCAGTTACTCGAGTAGAAGTGGCTACACCTTC.

The CDR3 reads CASSQNPGQGGNTEAFF. CDR3 in DNA: TGTGCCAGCAGCCAAAACCCCGGACAGGGAGGGAACACTGAAGCTTTCTTT. This rearrangement joins TRBV5-4 to TRBJ1-1; TRBD1 matches 8 bases. CDR1 is SGHNT and CDR2 is YYREEE in the germline V gene (reference sequence). V gave up 4 bases and J gave up 1 base; unmatched junction bases: 12. This CDR3 contains 17 residues.

J is TRBJ2-7 and V is TRBV10-3; 7 positions match TRBD1. The CDR3 is made up of 12 amino acids. V shed 10 bases and J 2 bases; nucleotides not matched to a gene: 5. Germline CDR1 and CDR2: ENHRY and SYGVKD. CDR3 DNA: TGTGCCACCGGACAGGTTACCTACGAGCAGTACTTC. The encoded protein is CATGQVTYEQYF.